The 14 T cell receptor beta chains in this list originate from one sample, sequenced in a study of T cell responses to AZD1222 COVID-19 vaccine. TCRdb's copy holds only in-frame clones and misses some; the assay was immunoSEQ multiplex PCR. The table has more than 80,000 clones, 80% to 90% seen once; the top ten hold about 12%. The specimen was peripheral blood, collected 28 days after the second AZD1222 dose. These receptors were taken from an adult who received the AZD1222 COVID-19 vaccine.

The rearrangement links TRBV20-1 to TRBJ1-1, with no clear D. Germline V gene sequence: CDR1 DFQATT, CDR2 SNEGSKA (reference sequence). The CDR3 length is 11 residues. Trimming took 2 bases from V and 4 from J, leaving 5 bases between them. In DNA, the CDR3 is TGCAGTGCTAGAAAAGGCACTGAAGCTTTCTTT. Translating it yields CSARKGTEAFF.

The chain recombines TRBV9 with TRBJ1-2; a weak D match, TRBD1 (5 bases). The germline gives CDR1 SGDLS, CDR2 YYNGEE. CDR3 length: 13 amino acids. V lost 3 bases, J lost 0 bases, and 6 bases lay in between. The CDR3 DNA is TGTGCCAGCAGCGAGGGGACTAACTATGGCTACACCTTC. As protein: CASSEGTNYGYTF.

This chain connects TRBV4-3 to TRBJ1-6; D is unresolved. The CDR3 totals 14 residues. V gave up 3 bases and J gave up 8 bases, with 11 bases separating them. Germline values: CDR1 LGHNA, CDR2 YSLEER. The CDR3 DNA reads as TGCGCCAGCAGCCATGGGTATAGGGATTCACCCCTCCACTTT. Its translation: CASSHGYRDSPLHF.

This chain joins TRBV2 and TRBJ1-5; a weak D match, TRBD1 (5 bases). The germline V gene encodes CDR1 SNHLY and CDR2 FYNNEI. This CDR3 contains 14 residues. V lost 8 bases, J lost 0 bases, and 11 bases lay in between. DNA of the CDR3: TGTGCCAGCGCCCCAGGGATTAGCAATCAGCCCCAGCATTTT. Amino acids: CASAPGISNQPQHF.

The chain has TRBV6-5 and TRBJ2-7; the D gene is possibly TRBD2 (6 bases). Germline CDR1 reads MNHEY; CDR2 reads SVGAGI. Trimming shortened V by 2 bases and J by 6 bases, and 17 bases separated the two germline ends. The CDR3 has 15 amino acids. CDR3 sequence: CASSYAGSFGGEQYF. CDR3 DNA: TGTGCCAGCAGTTACGCCGGGAGCTTCGGGGGCGAGCAGTACTTC.

The rearrangement links TRBV10-3 to TRBJ2-2; D possibly corresponds to TRBD2 (7 bases). Germline CDR1 and CDR2: ENHRY and SYGVKD. Trimming took 2 bases from V and 5 from J, leaving 15 bases between them. CDR3 length equals 16 residues. This CDR3 is CAISERGTGGTGELFF. The CDR3 DNA reads as TGTGCCATCAGTGAGAGGGGGACGGGAGGAACCGGGGAGCTGTTTTTT.

V and J are TRBV7-2 and TRBJ1-2; D gene unclear. Per the germline V gene, CDR1 is SGHTA and CDR2 is FQGNSA. Trimming took off 3 bases at V and 5 bases at J, with 4 bases between the two ends. CDR3 length equals 11 residues. The CDR3 region is CASSFEYGYTF. As DNA, the CDR3 is TGTGCCAGCAGCTTTGAGTATGGCTACACCTTC.

The chain employs TRBV30 and TRBJ1-6; D not resolved. Germline CDR1 reads GTSNPN; CDR2 reads SVGIG (reference sequence). The germline V and J ends were trimmed by 4 bases and 4 bases, with 8 bases remaining between them. This CDR3 has 13 amino acids. The CDR3 loop is CAWTGQYNSPLHF. CDR3 nucleotide sequence: TGTGCCTGGACGGGTCAGTATAATTCACCCCTCCACTTT.

The V and J genes are TRBV7-8 and TRBJ2-7; the match to TRBD1 covers 8 bases. Trimming at V came to 1 base and at J to 5 bases, leaving 4 bases not matched to a gene. CDR1 is SGHVS and CDR2 is FQNEAQ in the germline V gene. This CDR3 contains 14 residues. The CDR3 region has the DNA TGTGCCAGCAGCTTAGTGTCAGGGGGCCACGAGCAGTACTTC. Translated: CASSLVSGGHEQYF.

The chain employs TRBV28 and TRBJ1-3, with D maybe TRBD1 (5 bases). V was trimmed by 3 bases and J by 4 bases, leaving 16 bases between them. The CDR3 is 16 amino acids. Per germline, CDR1 MDHEN and CDR2 SYDVKM. The CDR3 coding sequence is TGTGCCAGCAGTTTTTCAGGGACTATAGGGGGAAACACCATATATTTT. Translated, it gives CASSFSGTIGGNTIYF. Full variable domain (remainder filled in from reference TRBV28 and TRBJ1-3): DVKVTQSSRYLVKRTGEKVFLECVQDMDHENMFWYRQDPGLGLRLIYFSYDVKMKEKGDIPEGYSVSREKKERFSLILESASTNQTSMYLCASSFSGTIGGNTIYFGEGSWLTVV.

The chain couples TRBV19 to TRBJ1-4, with TRBD1 matching 7 bases. V dropped 4 bases and J dropped 7; count of bases not matched to a gene: 3. There are 13 residues in the CDR3. CDR1 LNHDA and CDR2 SQIVND come from the germline V gene (reference sequence). CDR3 sequence: CASSTGTAEKLFF. The CDR3 bases are TGTGCCAGTAGTACCGGGACAGCTGAAAAACTGTTTTTT.

V and J are TRBV5-4 and TRBJ2-2, with 12 bases aligning to TRBD2. This CDR3 is built from 15 residues. Germline V lookup: CDR1 SGHNT, CDR2 YYREEE (reference sequence). The ends lost 5 bases at V and 9 bases at J; junction bases unmatched: 8. In DNA, the CDR3 is TGTGCCAGCAGTGAGACTAGCGGGGGTCCCCGGGAGCTGTTTTTT. Protein product: CASSETSGGPRELFF.

The chain joins TRBV27 to TRBJ2-5; D not resolved. The CDR3 totals 13 residues. Germline lookup yields CDR1 MNHEY and CDR2 SMNVEV (reference sequence). V lost 7 bases and J 3 bases, leaving 12 bases between the germline ends. In DNA form, the CDR3 reads TGTGCCAGCATCATTAAAGGAAAAGAGACCCAGTACTTC. Protein: CASIIKGKETQYF.

This chain joins TRBV7-9 and TRBJ1-6; unclear D gene. V was pared by 1 base and J by 10 bases, with 11 bases between. There are 14 residues in the CDR3. Germline assignment: CDR1 SEHNR and CDR2 FQNEAQ (reference sequence). The DNA for the CDR3 is TGTGCCAGCAGCTTAGGAACCCCCCCGTCACCCCTCCACTTT. Protein product: CASSLGTPPSPLHF.